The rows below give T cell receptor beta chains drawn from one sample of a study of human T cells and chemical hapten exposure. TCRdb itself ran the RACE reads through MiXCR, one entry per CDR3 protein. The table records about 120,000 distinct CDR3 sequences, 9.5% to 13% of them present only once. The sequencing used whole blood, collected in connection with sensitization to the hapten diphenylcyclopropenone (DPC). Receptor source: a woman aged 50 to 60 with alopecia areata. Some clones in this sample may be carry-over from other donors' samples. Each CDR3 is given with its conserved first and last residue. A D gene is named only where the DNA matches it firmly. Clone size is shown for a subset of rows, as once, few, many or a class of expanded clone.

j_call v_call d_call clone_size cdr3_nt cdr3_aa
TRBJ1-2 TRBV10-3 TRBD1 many TGTGCCATCAGCGGAGGGGGCGATGGCTACACCTTC CAISGGGDGYTF
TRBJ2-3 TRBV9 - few TGTGCCAGCAGCGTAGAAGGGTTTTTCCTCACAGATACGCAGTATTTT CASSVEGFFLTDTQYF
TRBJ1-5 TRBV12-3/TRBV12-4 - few TGTGCCAGCAGTTTAGATGAGAATCAGCCCCAGCATTTT CASSLDENQPQHF
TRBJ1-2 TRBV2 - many TGTGCCAGCAGTGAAGGGCCGAGGCAGGGGTATGGCTACACCTTC CASSEGPRQGYGYTF
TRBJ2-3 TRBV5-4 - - TGTGCCAGCAGCTTAACCCCAGATACGCAGTATTTT CASSLTPDTQYF
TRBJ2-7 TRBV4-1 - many TGCGCCAGCAGCCAATTGGGGACAATCTACGAGCAGTACTTC CASSQLGTIYEQYF
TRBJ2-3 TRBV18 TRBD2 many TGTGCCAGCTCCGAGCTAGCGGGGACGCCAGATACGCAGTATTTT CASSELAGTPDTQYF
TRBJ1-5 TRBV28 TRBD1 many TGTGCCAGCAGGGACAGGGGAGGCAATCAGCCCCAGCATTTT CASRDRGGNQPQHF
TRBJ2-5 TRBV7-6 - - TGTGCCAGCAGCACAGACAGGTCCAAGACCCAGTACTTC CASSTDRSKTQYF
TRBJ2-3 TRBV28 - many TGTGCCAGCAGTTTGGATATCGCCCAAGATACGCAGTATTTT CASSLDIAQDTQYF